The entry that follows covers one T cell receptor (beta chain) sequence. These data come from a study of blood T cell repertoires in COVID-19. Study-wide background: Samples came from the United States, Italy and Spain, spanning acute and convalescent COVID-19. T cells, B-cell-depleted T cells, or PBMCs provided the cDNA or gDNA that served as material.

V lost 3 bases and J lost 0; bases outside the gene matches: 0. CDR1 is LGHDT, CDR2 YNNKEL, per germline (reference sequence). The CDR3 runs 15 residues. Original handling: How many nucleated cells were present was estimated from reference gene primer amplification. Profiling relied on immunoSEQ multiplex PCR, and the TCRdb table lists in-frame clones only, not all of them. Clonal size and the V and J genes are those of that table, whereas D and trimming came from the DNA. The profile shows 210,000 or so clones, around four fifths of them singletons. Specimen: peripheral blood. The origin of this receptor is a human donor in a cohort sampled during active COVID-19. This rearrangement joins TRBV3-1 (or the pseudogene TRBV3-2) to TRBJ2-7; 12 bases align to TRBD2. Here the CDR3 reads CASSQTSGSSYEQYF. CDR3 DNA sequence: TGTGCCAGCAGCCAGACTAGCGGGAGCTCCTACGAGCAGTACTTC.